This T cell receptor beta chain is from a study of vaccination and CD4 T cells after COVID-19. The treatment is: approximately 10-day PBMC culture with coronavirus spike peptide pools or control peptides (ViraFEST assay). This clonotype occurred a few times. The antigen remains undetermined. Germline CDR1 MNHEY, CDR2 SVGEGT. Trimming took 5 bases from V and 8 from J; bases not matched to a gene: 6. The CDR3 runs to 13 residues. Sequenced with the Oncomine TCR Beta short-read assay was DNA taken from cultured CD4+ T cells. MiXCR, applied by TCRdb to the PCR reads, yields one record per CDR3 protein. The data show more than 10,000 distinct CDR3 sequences, about two fifths seen once.

This sample comprised CD4+ T cells from blood, cultured in vitro, obtained before SARS-CoV-2 vaccination. The chain has TRBV6-2 or TRBV6-3 and TRBJ1-2; TRBD1 matches 9 bases. This TCR came from a human donor who had recovered from COVID-19. For the CDR3, the DNA is TGTGCCAGCAGTACACAGGGGGCTGGAGGCTACACCTTC. This translates into CASSTQGAGGYTF.